These T cell receptor beta chains were read from a single sample in a study of regulatory T cells in long-lasting Graves disease. TCRdb fed the multiplex PCR reads into MiXCR, producing one record per CDR3 protein. The sample has approximately 360,000 distinct CDR3 sequences; roughly 20% are singletons. Sample: peripheral blood mononuclear cells (PBMCs), taken when the disease was refractory, from a patient treated with antithyroid drugs. The receptors were sampled from a middle-aged woman with Graves disease. The CDR3 runs from the conserved cysteine through the conserved F or W. A D gene is named only where the DNA matches it firmly. A clone size is listed for some rows: how often the clone was seen (once, few, many), or a class if it is expanded.

V gene: TRBV5-5
clone size: many
D gene: -
J gene: TRBJ2-5
CDR3 protein: CASSSFDTTETQYF
CDR3 DNA: TGTGCCAGCAGCTCTTTCGACACGACGGAGACCCAGTACTTC

V gene: TRBV11-3
clone size: -
D gene: TRBD1
J gene: TRBJ2-3
CDR3 protein: CASSLRDRSSDTQYF
CDR3 DNA: TGTGCCAGCAGCCTGAGGGACAGATCTTCAGATACGCAGTATTTT

V gene: TRBV28
clone size: many
D gene: -
J gene: TRBJ1-5
CDR3 protein: CASKDRGTNQPQHF
CDR3 DNA: TGTGCCAGCAAGGATAGGGGGACCAATCAGCCCCAGCATTTT

V gene: TRBV7-9
clone size: -
D gene: -
J gene: TRBJ2-7
CDR3 protein: CASSAPPAGRSYEQYF
CDR3 DNA: TGTGCCAGCAGCGCACCGCCGGCAGGGCGTTCGTACGAGCAGTACTTC

V gene: TRBV6-1
clone size: few
D gene: -
J gene: TRBJ2-7
CDR3 protein: CASSGVSSYEQYF
CDR3 DNA: TGTGCCAGCAGTGGAGTTAGCTCCTACGAGCAGTACTTC

V gene: TRBV20-1
clone size: -
D gene: -
J gene: TRBJ2-7
CDR3 protein: CSARDPKTYEQYF
CDR3 DNA: TGCAGTGCTAGAGATCCCAAGACCTACGAGCAGTACTTC

V gene: TRBV20-1
clone size: -
D gene: TRBD1
J gene: TRBJ2-4
CDR3 protein: CSANIQGGNIQYF
CDR3 DNA: TGCAGTGCCAATATACAGGGGGGAAACATTCAGTACTTC

V gene: TRBV7-3
clone size: -
D gene: TRBD2
J gene: TRBJ2-2
CDR3 protein: CASSLTGGSGRFGELFF
CDR3 DNA: TGTGCCAGCAGCTTAACCGGGGGTAGCGGGAGATTCGGGGAGCTGTTTTTT

V gene: TRBV2
clone size: many
D gene: -
J gene: TRBJ1-2
CDR3 protein: CASTPLGANYGYTF
CDR3 DNA: TGTGCCAGCACCCCTCTGGGAGCTAACTATGGCTACACCTTC

V gene: TRBV28
clone size: few
D gene: TRBD1
J gene: TRBJ2-1
CDR3 protein: CASSRPGTGTYNEQFF
CDR3 DNA: TGTGCCAGCAGCAGACCCGGGACAGGGACGTACAATGAGCAGTTCTTC

V gene: TRBV20-1
clone size: few
D gene: -
J gene: TRBJ1-5
CDR3 protein: CSASRTVPILNQPQHF
CDR3 DNA: TGCAGTGCTAGTAGGACGGTCCCTATTTTGAATCAGCCCCAGCATTTT

V gene: TRBV19
clone size: many
D gene: -
J gene: TRBJ1-2
CDR3 protein: CASSIDLASQMGGYTF
CDR3 DNA: TGTGCCAGTAGTATAGATCTGGCCAGCCAGATGGGAGGCTACACCTTC

V gene: TRBV27
clone size: -
D gene: -
J gene: TRBJ2-7
CDR3 protein: CASSLSTGPQTYEQYF
CDR3 DNA: TGTGCCAGCAGTCTAAGCACAGGCCCCCAAACCTACGAGCAGTACTTC

V gene: TRBV5-1
clone size: many
D gene: -
J gene: TRBJ2-3
CDR3 protein: CASKGASGQTSTDTQYF
CDR3 DNA: TGCGCCAGCAAAGGAGCCTCGGGGCAAACTAGCACAGATACGCAGTATTTT

V gene: TRBV29-1
clone size: -
D gene: -
J gene: TRBJ1-2
CDR3 protein: CSVKRGNGYTF
CDR3 DNA: TGCAGCGTTAAGAGGGGAAATGGCTACACCTTC

V gene: TRBV11-2
clone size: many
D gene: -
J gene: TRBJ1-1
CDR3 protein: CASSIGWGNTEAFF
CDR3 DNA: TGTGCCAGCAGTATCGGGTGGGGGAACACTGAAGCTTTCTTT

V gene: TRBV20-1
clone size: many
D gene: TRBD1
J gene: TRBJ1-5
CDR3 protein: CSARALALDRPYSNQPQHF
CDR3 DNA: TGCAGTGCTAGGGCCCTGGCTTTGGACAGGCCTTATAGCAATCAGCCCCAGCATTTT

V gene: TRBV6-1
clone size: -
D gene: -
J gene: TRBJ1-5
CDR3 protein: CASSPGGRGRVLHF
CDR3 DNA: TGTGCCAGCAGCCCTGGGGGGCGGGGAAGGGTATTGCATTTT

V gene: TRBV28
clone size: many
D gene: -
J gene: TRBJ2-2
CDR3 protein: CASSRQLNTGELFF
CDR3 DNA: TGCGCCAGCAGCAGACAGTTGAACACCGGGGAGCTGTTTTTT

V gene: TRBV28
clone size: many
D gene: -
J gene: TRBJ2-5
CDR3 protein: CASSSGGVETQYF
CDR3 DNA: TGTGCCAGCAGTTCGGGGGGCGTAGAGACCCAGTACTTC

V gene: TRBV2
clone size: many
D gene: -
J gene: TRBJ2-7
CDR3 protein: CASSRTATQYF
CDR3 DNA: TGTGCCAGCAGTCGCACAGCCACACAGTACTTC

V gene: TRBV30
clone size: -
D gene: -
J gene: TRBJ2-5
CDR3 protein: CAWSETSLGETQYF
CDR3 DNA: TGTGCCTGGAGTGAGACTTCCTTGGGGGAGACCCAGTACTTC